The rows below give T cell receptor beta chains drawn from one sample of a study of human CD8 memory T cell subsets. Reanalyzing the 5' RACE reads, TCRdb keeps one entry per CDR3 protein, without DNA. Found here are under 4,500 distinct CDR3 sequences; the top ten clones hold 30% to 40%. Sequencing was done on a sample of CD8+ T cells from PBMCs. Every receptor here comes from a human donor in good health. CDR3s include the opening cysteine and the closing phenylalanine or tryptophan. Fields, in order: V gene, J gene, clone size, CDR3 protein. Size is stated for part of the rows, as once, few or many counts, or as a class when the clone is expanded.

v_call: TRBV12-3/TRBV12-4
j_call: TRBJ2-7
clone_size: medium-sized
cdr3_aa: CASSPEWVAGEGLPEQYF

v_call: TRBV7-9
j_call: TRBJ2-7
clone_size: medium-sized
cdr3_aa: CASSLAGLEQYF

v_call: TRBV27
j_call: TRBJ2-1
clone_size: NA
cdr3_aa: CASSLLAVSSYNEQFF

v_call: TRBV7-9
j_call: TRBJ1-1
clone_size: NA
cdr3_aa: CASGGDPNTEAFF

v_call: TRBV7-9
j_call: TRBJ2-7
clone_size: NA
cdr3_aa: CASSSLLGGEQYF

v_call: TRBV5-6
j_call: TRBJ2-7
clone_size: NA
cdr3_aa: CASSLGLANEQYF

v_call: TRBV6-6
j_call: TRBJ2-1
clone_size: large
cdr3_aa: CASKMLLDNEQFF

v_call: TRBV28
j_call: TRBJ2-3
clone_size: NA
cdr3_aa: CASSTDRERAHTDTQYF

v_call: TRBV6-5
j_call: TRBJ1-5
clone_size: NA
cdr3_aa: CASSYARGSNQPQHF

v_call: TRBV12-3/TRBV12-4
j_call: TRBJ2-4
clone_size: NA
cdr3_aa: CASSLDRGDIQYF

v_call: TRBV4-2
j_call: TRBJ2-2
clone_size: NA
cdr3_aa: CASSGGNTGELFF

v_call: TRBV7-9
j_call: TRBJ1-2
clone_size: NA
cdr3_aa: CASSLAGRANYGYTF

v_call: TRBV4-1
j_call: TRBJ2-1
clone_size: medium-sized
cdr3_aa: CASSSAGAGNEQFF

v_call: TRBV4-2
j_call: TRBJ2-7
clone_size: NA
cdr3_aa: CASSQVIGTSGLEQYF

v_call: TRBV10-2
j_call: TRBJ2-1
clone_size: NA
cdr3_aa: CATQGLAGDNEQFF

v_call: TRBV25-1
j_call: TRBJ1-1
clone_size: NA
cdr3_aa: CASSEQNTEAFF

v_call: TRBV7-9
j_call: TRBJ1-2
clone_size: medium-sized
cdr3_aa: CASSSALQGDSYGYTF

v_call: TRBV19
j_call: TRBJ1-1
clone_size: NA
cdr3_aa: CASNPGRTEAFF

v_call: TRBV11-2
j_call: TRBJ2-5
clone_size: NA
cdr3_aa: CASSLDPRPGGGETQYF

v_call: TRBV6-5
j_call: TRBJ2-7
clone_size: medium-sized
cdr3_aa: CASSDPGLAGSPTYEQYF

v_call: TRBV11-2
j_call: TRBJ2-1
clone_size: NA
cdr3_aa: CASSDEGLGPNEQFF

v_call: TRBV11-2
j_call: TRBJ2-3
clone_size: NA
cdr3_aa: CASSFGADTQYF

v_call: TRBV9
j_call: TRBJ2-7
clone_size: NA
cdr3_aa: CASSVEELAVSGEQYF

v_call: TRBV5-6
j_call: TRBJ2-5
clone_size: NA
cdr3_aa: CASSLDRGGETQYF

v_call: TRBV19
j_call: TRBJ2-1
clone_size: medium-sized
cdr3_aa: CASRGDGEQFF

v_call: TRBV7-9
j_call: TRBJ2-3
clone_size: medium-sized
cdr3_aa: CASSSTLVGRDTQYF

v_call: TRBV28
j_call: TRBJ2-4
clone_size: NA
cdr3_aa: CASSLVLAKNIQYF

v_call: TRBV19
j_call: TRBJ2-1
clone_size: NA
cdr3_aa: CASSIRENYNEQFF

v_call: TRBV6-5
j_call: TRBJ2-7
clone_size: NA
cdr3_aa: CASSYSIGSGSGEQYF

v_call: TRBV6-5
j_call: TRBJ1-1
clone_size: NA
cdr3_aa: CASRGLMADTEAFF

v_call: TRBV11-2
j_call: TRBJ2-2
clone_size: NA
cdr3_aa: CASSSPLGGRAVLGGELFF

v_call: TRBV20-1
j_call: TRBJ2-1
clone_size: medium-sized
cdr3_aa: CSAAVPGQGAAEQFF

v_call: TRBV6-5
j_call: TRBJ2-5
clone_size: NA
cdr3_aa: CASRRVGYDAVQETQYF

v_call: TRBV11-2
j_call: TRBJ2-7
clone_size: NA
cdr3_aa: CASSLWGVSYEQYF

v_call: TRBV7-8
j_call: TRBJ2-7
clone_size: NA
cdr3_aa: CASSLHQGPSYEQYF

v_call: TRBV20-1
j_call: TRBJ2-7
clone_size: NA
cdr3_aa: CSARGDASYEQYF

v_call: TRBV12-3/TRBV12-4
j_call: TRBJ2-1
clone_size: NA
cdr3_aa: CASSLGGLLYNEQFF

v_call: TRBV15
j_call: TRBJ2-7
clone_size: medium-sized
cdr3_aa: CATSRGLGLAGAEQYF

v_call: TRBV6-1
j_call: TRBJ2-5
clone_size: NA
cdr3_aa: CASSEWDVAQETQYF

v_call: TRBV12-3/TRBV12-4
j_call: TRBJ2-3
clone_size: NA
cdr3_aa: CASSLIQGANTDTQYF

v_call: TRBV20-1
j_call: TRBJ2-7
clone_size: NA
cdr3_aa: CSAPGLADYEQYF

v_call: TRBV24-1
j_call: TRBJ2-3
clone_size: NA
cdr3_aa: CATSEGQGETDTQYF

v_call: TRBV7-3
j_call: TRBJ2-3
clone_size: NA
cdr3_aa: CASSQFLGTDTQYF

v_call: TRBV7-9
j_call: TRBJ1-1
clone_size: NA
cdr3_aa: CASSLGGQYTEAFF

v_call: TRBV7-8
j_call: TRBJ2-7
clone_size: NA
cdr3_aa: CASSLVGPSYEQYF

v_call: TRBV28
j_call: TRBJ2-1
clone_size: medium-sized
cdr3_aa: CASGLAGLYNEQFF

v_call: TRBV15
j_call: TRBJ2-3
clone_size: NA
cdr3_aa: CATSRGRAGTDTQYF

v_call: TRBV20-1
j_call: TRBJ2-7
clone_size: NA
cdr3_aa: CSARAAQDYEQYF

v_call: TRBV6-4
j_call: TRBJ2-2
clone_size: NA
cdr3_aa: CASSDSATGELFF

v_call: TRBV11-2
j_call: TRBJ2-1
clone_size: NA
cdr3_aa: CASSFHLAENNEQFF

v_call: TRBV30
j_call: TRBJ1-4
clone_size: NA
cdr3_aa: CAWSVVGGNEKLFF

v_call: TRBV3-1
j_call: TRBJ2-2
clone_size: NA
cdr3_aa: CASSPWGGTPNTGELFF

v_call: TRBV29-1
j_call: TRBJ2-2
clone_size: NA
cdr3_aa: CSVEEGNTGELFF